A single sample gave rise to the 14 T cell receptor beta chains below, sequenced in a study of chemoradiotherapy in HPV16-positive cancers (dated by TCRdb to the early 2020s). Libraries were prepared through the immunoSEQ multiplex PCR assay. TCRdb re-hosts the immuneACCESS table, in-frame sequences only. Its copies lack some clones; in the studies checked, an unresolved V gene accounts for under half of them, and the cause for the rest is not known. This sample holds around 24,000 clones; roughly nine tenths were observed only once. Around 5% of the sample lies in the top ten. The sample consisted of blood, taken from a patient who underwent chemoradiotherapy. The source is a human donor with HPV-associated anogenital cancer.

The chain recombines TRBV5-4 with TRBJ2-2; TRBD2 matches 11 bases. The germline gives CDR1 SGHNT, CDR2 YYREEE (reference sequence). With V trimmed by 0 bases and J by 7 bases, 8 bases remained unmatched. The CDR3 runs 17 residues. The CDR3, as DNA: TGTGCCAGCAGCTTGGGGCTAGCGGGGGGCCTTGGCGGGGAGCTGTTTTTT. Protein sequence: CASSLGLAGGLGGELFF.

This clone was seen a few times. V and J are TRBV7-2 and TRBJ2-3; D call uncertain. Germline CDR1 and CDR2: SGHTA and FQGNSA. There are 16 residues in the CDR3. Trimming removed 1 base at V and 4 bases at J, with 15 bases between. This CDR3 reads CASSLGHRGASDTQYF. In nucleotides, the CDR3 is TGTGCCAGCAGCTTAGGGCACCGTGGTGCTTCAGATACGCAGTATTTT.

The rearrangement links TRBV7-3 to TRBJ2-7, with 10 bases lining up with TRBD2. The length of the CDR3 is 16 residues. V dropped 0 bases and J dropped 4; count of bases not matched to a gene: 6. Germline lookup yields CDR1 SGHTA and CDR2 FQGTGA. The CDR3 DNA reads as TGTGCCAGCAGCTTAACGGGGGCTAGCGGGAGTTACGAGCAGTACTTC. Its translation is CASSLTGASGSYEQYF.

This chain connects TRBV5-5 to TRBJ1-2, with 7 bases aligning to TRBD1. This CDR3 is built from 15 residues. Germline V gene lookup returns CDR1 SGHKS and CDR2 YYEKEE (reference sequence). Trimming took 4 bases from V and 2 from J; bases not matched to a gene: 8. CDR3 DNA sequence: TGTGCCAGCAGCACACAGGGGATGGGCAACTATGGCTACACCTTC. Translating gives CASSTQGMGNYGYTF.

This chain links TRBV7-3 with TRBJ2-1, with D possibly being TRBD2 (6 bases). The length of the CDR3 is 15 residues. V shed 2 bases and J shed 2 bases, with 10 bases lying between them. The germline CDR1 and CDR2 sequences are SGHTA and FQGTGA. CDR3 sequence (DNA): TGTGCCAGCAGCTTACTTAGCGGAACCTACAATGAGCAGTTCTTC. This translates into CASSLLSGTYNEQFF.

This clone was picked up a small number of times. The chain has TRBV23-1 and TRBJ2-7; D is unclear. TRBV23-1 is sorted into the ORF group, with uncertain function. The CDR3 is 14 residues long. The V gene lost 8 bases and the J gene lost 5 bases, with 19 bases spanning the gap. CDR3 bases: TGCGCCAGCGCTCTAGACCCCAGGAAGGACGAGCAGTACTTC. Its translation: CASALDPRKDEQYF.

The V and J genes are TRBV29-1 and TRBJ1-1; D gene uncertain. V gave up 5 bases and J gave up 4 bases, with 14 bases separating them. This CDR3 is built from 13 residues. Germline V gives CDR1 SQVTM, CDR2 ANQGSEA. CDR3 region: CSVQAEKGTEAFF. The CDR3 DNA reads TGCAGCGTTCAGGCCGAAAAGGGCACTGAAGCTTTCTTT.

The chain recombines TRBV5-1 with TRBJ2-7; possibly TRBD1 for D (6 bases). The length of the CDR3 is 14 residues. V lost 3 bases to trimming and J lost 2 bases, with 12 bases between them. From germline, CDR1 is SGHRS and CDR2 YFSETQ. CDR3 sequence (DNA): TGCGCCAGCAGCTCCGGGACACCGACCTACGAGCAGTACTTC. It specifies CASSSGTPTYEQYF. The full variable domain, with the rest looked up from reference TRBV5-1 and TRBJ2-7, is KAGVTQTPRYLIKTRGQQVTLSCSPISGHRSVSWYQQTPGQGLQFLFEYFSETQRNKGNFPGRFSGRQFSNSRSEMNVSTLELGDSALYLCASSSGTPTYEQYFGPGTRLTVT.

This clone was counted between two and nine times. This chain uses TRBV4-1 with TRBJ2-5; 8 bases agree with TRBD1. The germline gives CDR1 MGHRA, CDR2 YSYEKL. Trimming removed 0 bases from V and 7 bases from J; junction bases left unmatched: 10. The CDR3 has 16 amino acids. Here the CDR3 reads CASSQEDGTGTGTQYF. For the CDR3, the DNA is TGCGCCAGCAGCCAAGAAGACGGGACGGGGACAGGGACCCAGTACTTC.

The chain employs TRBV14 and TRBJ1-2; D remains ambiguous. The CDR3 loop spans 15 amino acids. Trimming left V 0 bases short and J 8 bases short, with 16 bases between. Germline lookup yields CDR1 SGHDN and CDR2 FVKESK. The CDR3 nucleotides read TGTGCCAGCAGCCAAGACTTCCTACAGCCTTACGGCTACACCTTC. Translated, it gives CASSQDFLQPYGYTF.

This sequence joins TRBV7-9 and TRBJ2-7; TRBD2 matches 12 bases. Germline loops: CDR1 SEHNR, CDR2 FQNEAQ (reference sequence). V lost 4 bases and J lost 5; bases outside the gene matches: 9. This CDR3 has 16 amino acids. The CDR3 DNA reads TGTGCCAGCAGCTCGCCTCCGACTAGCGGGAGCGACGAGCAGTACTTC. This encodes CASSSPPTSGSDEQYF.

V usage is TRBV18 and J usage is TRBJ1-6; 7 bases map to TRBD1. The trim removed 6 bases at V and 6 bases at J, leaving 14 bases unmatched. Germline V lookup: CDR1 KGHSH, CDR2 LQKENI. This CDR3 has 17 residues. The CDR3 reads CASSLNPQGSGNSPLHF. The CDR3 DNA sequence: TGTGCCAGCTCCCTTAACCCACAGGGGTCCGGTAATTCACCCCTCCACTTT.

The chain recombines TRBV19 with TRBJ2-3; 8 bases agree with TRBD2. This CDR3 comprises 17 residues. With 2 bases clipped from V and 3 bases from J, the junction kept 10 bases outside the gene matches. Germline CDR1 reads LNHDA; CDR2 reads SQIVND (reference sequence). As DNA, the CDR3 is TGTGCCAGTAGTATAACGTCCCGGAGCGGGAGTACAGATACGCAGTATTTT. Amino acids: CASSITSRSGSTDTQYF.

This clone was recorded once. This sequence joins TRBV7-3 and TRBJ2-1; unclear D gene. Trimming left V 0 bases short and J 7 bases short, with 13 bases between. There are 15 residues in the CDR3. CDR1 is SGHTA and CDR2 is FQGTGA in the germline V gene. This CDR3 reads CASSLTGGVVNEQFF. The DNA for the CDR3 is TGTGCCAGCAGCTTAACGGGTGGCGTTGTGAATGAGCAGTTCTTC.